This T cell receptor beta chain was retrieved from a study of shared clonotypes between healthy human individuals. Terminally differentiated effector memory CD45RA+ cells were excluded by CCR7 positive selection of CD45RO-negative cells. The ends lost 4 bases at V and 7 bases at J; junction bases unmatched: 6. The germline V gene has CDR1 WSHSY and CDR2 SAAADI. The CDR3 runs to 14 residues. Generated by immunoSEQ multiplex PCR, the TCRdb table keeps only in-frame clones and is missing some. The profile covers some 2 million clones, with just under 95% appearing a single time and around 1.1% taken by the ten largest.

The chain carries TRBV10-2 and TRBJ2-4; 8 nucleotides match TRBD2. Source material: naive CD8+ T cells sorted from blood. The receptor's source is a man aged 18 to 30 in good health. As DNA, the CDR3 is TGCGCCAGCAGTGCCCCGGGGGGGGAGAACATTCAGTACTTC. This encodes CASSAPGGENIQYF.